A single sample is the source of the 26 T cell receptor beta chains below, sequenced in a study of technical replicates of blood from several donors. The method was immunoSEQ multiplex PCR; TCRdb's version includes in-frame clones alone and lacks a portion of them. The table has over 10,000 clones, approximately 95% seen once; the top ten hold around 7.4%. Material for sequencing was PBMCs. These receptors all come from a human donor in good health.

This clone was found once. The J gene is TRBJ2-1, the V gene TRBV6-1; the match to TRBD1 covers 9 bases. V dropped 3 bases and J dropped 8; count of bases not matched to a gene: 8. This CDR3 has 15 residues. Per the germline V gene, CDR1 is MNHNS and CDR2 is SASEGT. This chain's CDR3 is CASSELGTGKDEQFF. The CDR3 nucleotides are TGTGCCAGCAGTGAGCTTGGGACAGGGAAGGATGAGCAGTTCTTC.

The chain joins TRBV7-2 to TRBJ2-5; D gene ambiguous. Per the germline V gene, CDR1 is SGHTA and CDR2 is FQGNSA. The CDR3 extends over 12 amino acids. V was shortened by 5 bases and J by 4 bases, with 8 bases between the two germline ends. The CDR3, as DNA: TGTGCCAGCAGCCCGGTCCTAGAGACCCAGTACTTC. It codes for CASSPVLETQYF.

V and J are TRBV10-3 and TRBJ2-7, with 10 bases identical to TRBD2. The CDR3 runs 16 residues. Germline loops: CDR1 ENHRY, CDR2 SYGVKD. V trimming: 0 bases; J trimming: 0 bases; junction bases outside the gene matches: 2. CDR3 nucleotides: TGTGCCATCAGTGAGTCGGCTAGCGGGAGCTCCTACGAGCAGTACTTC. Translated, it gives CAISESASGSSYEQYF.

This rearrangement joins TRBV10-3 to TRBJ1-3; D is uncertain. Per the germline V gene, CDR1 is ENHRY and CDR2 is SYGVKD. V shed 6 bases and J shed 0 bases, with 9 bases lying between them. The CDR3 sequence is 14 residues long. CDR3 region: CAISTALSGNTIYF. The DNA for the CDR3 is TGTGCCATCAGCACAGCTCTCTCTGGAAACACCATATATTTT.

The chain is built from TRBV6-5 and TRBJ2-2, with 10 bases matching TRBD1. This CDR3 region has 16 residues. Germline CDR1 is MNHEY and CDR2 is SVGAGI. Germline trimming cut 0 bases from V and 6 bases from J; bases unmatched to any gene: 4. The CDR3 sequence is CASSYSRTGGSGELFF. As DNA, the CDR3 is TGTGCCAGCAGTTACTCCAGGACAGGGGGGTCCGGGGAGCTGTTTTTT.

The chain couples TRBV2 to TRBJ2-1; 9 positions match TRBD2. The V segment lost 4 bases and the J segment 8 bases; nucleotides outside the gene matches: 9. The germline CDR1 and CDR2 sequences are SNHLY and FYNNEI. CDR3 length equals 15 residues. The CDR3 DNA sequence: TGTGCCAGCAGTGGGAATAGCGGGAGAGGGTATGAGCAGTTCTTC. This codes for CASSGNSGRGYEQFF.

The chain recombines TRBV7-9 with TRBJ1-4; D uncertain. The CDR3 is made up of 17 amino acids. Germline V gives CDR1 SEHNR, CDR2 FQNEAQ (reference sequence). V lost 2 bases and J lost 4, with 17 bases in between. The CDR3 sequence: CASSLKLHGNDNEKLFF. CDR3 nucleotides: TGTGCCAGCAGCTTAAAGTTACACGGGAATGATAATGAAAAACTGTTTTTT.

This clone was observed a single time. The V call is TRBV6-5, the J call TRBJ1-1; 9 bases line up with TRBD1. Trimming took 9 bases from V and 7 from J; bases not matched to a gene: 6. The germline V gene encodes CDR1 MNHEY and CDR2 SVGAGI. This CDR3 comprises 12 residues. The CDR3 sequence: CASRQGVGEAFF. The CDR3 DNA reads TGTGCCAGTAGACAGGGGGTCGGTGAAGCTTTCTTT.

The V gene is TRBV28, the J gene TRBJ2-2; D might be TRBD1 (6 bases). This CDR3 is built from 17 residues. Trimming removed 5 bases at V and 0 bases at J, with 16 bases between. Germline loops: CDR1 MDHEN, CDR2 SYDVKM. The CDR3 loop is CASSEPGTLTNTGELFF. The CDR3 coding sequence is TGTGCCAGCAGTGAGCCCGGGACATTAACGAACACCGGGGAGCTGTTTTTT.

This sequence joins TRBV5-1 and TRBJ2-5; unclear D gene. Trimming stripped 0 bases from V and 2 bases from J, with 2 bases between. Germline V gene lookup returns CDR1 SGHRS and CDR2 YFSETQ. The CDR3 totals 12 residues. The DNA of the CDR3 is TGCGCCAGCAGCTTGGCACAAGAGACCCAGTACTTC. This sequence encodes CASSLAQETQYF.

The gene calls are TRBV5-1 and TRBJ2-7; 11 bases agree with TRBD1. The CDR3 sequence is 18 residues long. Trimming cost V 3 bases and J 5 bases; bases outside gene matches: 16. Germline CDR1 is SGHRS and CDR2 is YFSETQ. The DNA for the CDR3 is TGCGCCAGCAGCTCCGAACCGCTCGGACAGGGGGCTGTAGACGAGCAGTACTTC. It specifies CASSSEPLGQGAVDEQYF.

The rearrangement uses TRBV21-1 and TRBJ1-2; whether TRBD1, the table's D call, matches the DNA was not checked. TRBV21-1 is shown as a pseudogene. The CDR3 contains 13 residues. The CDR3 sequence: CASSKDRGHGYTF. The CDR3 nucleotides are TGTGCCAGCAGCAAAGACAGGGGGCATGGCTACACCTTC.

V is TRBV2 and J is TRBJ2-2; TRBD1 might be the D (6 bases). CDR1 is SNHLY, CDR2 FYNNEI, per germline. The CDR3 is 11 residues long. V was cut by 11 bases and J by 7 bases, with 11 bases left in between. The CDR3 DNA follows: TGTGCCGGGCAGGGGAACGGGGAGCTGTTTTTT. Translation: CAGQGNGELFF.

CDR3 sequence reads: CASSVGRNPGDTGELFF. In DNA, the CDR3 is TGTGCCAGCAGCGTAGGCAGGAATCCCGGGGACACCGGGGAGCTGTTTTTT. The chain is built from TRBV9 and TRBJ2-2; D is perhaps TRBD2 (5 bases). Germline-derived CDR1 and CDR2 are SGDLS and YYNGEE. There are 17 residues in the CDR3. Trimming pared 0 bases from V and 3 bases from J, leaving 15 bases between. Supplemented by reference TRBV9 and TRBJ2-2, the full variable domain reads DSGVTQTPKHLITATGQRVTLRCSPRSGDLSVYWYQQSLDQGLQFLIQYYNGEERAKGNILERFSAQQFPDLHSELNLSSLELGDSALYFCASSVGRNPGDTGELFFGEGSRLTVL.

The chain recombines TRBV6-6 with TRBJ2-3, with a weak D call TRBD2 (6 bases). Germline-derived CDR1 and CDR2 are MNHNY and SVGAGI (reference sequence). The CDR3 extends over 12 amino acids. V lost 6 bases to trimming and J lost 6 bases, with 10 bases between them. This CDR3 is CASRASVDTQYF. The CDR3 nucleotides read TGTGCCAGCAGGGCTAGCGTGGATACGCAGTATTTT.

In this sample, this clone turned up once. CDR3 residues: CASSPINLRQGLKANVLTF. CDR3 nucleotides: TGTGCCAGCAGCCCAATTAACCTTCGACAGGGTTTAAAGGCCAACGTCCTGACTTTC. This chain links TRBV14 with TRBJ2-6, with TRBD1 identical over 7 bases. CDR3 length equals 19 residues. Trimming at V came to 4 bases and at J to 6 bases, leaving 18 bases not matched to a gene. Germline CDR1 reads SGHDN; CDR2 reads FVKESK.

The J gene is TRBJ2-5, the V gene TRBV28, with TRBD2 identical over 9 bases. Germline assignment: CDR1 MDHEN and CDR2 SYDVKM. Trimming removed 5 bases from V and 2 bases from J; junction bases left unmatched: 6. The CDR3 loop spans 15 amino acids. CDR3 nucleotide sequence: TGTGCCAGCAGTCCACGACTAGCGGCACAAGAGACCCAGTACTTC. Translating gives CASSPRLAAQETQYF.

The chain joins TRBV25-1 to TRBJ2-5, with TRBD1 identical over 7 bases. Matching the DNA end better, TRBJ2-7 makes the J call doubtful. CDR1 and CDR2 from the germline V gene are MGHDK and SYGVNS. CDR3 length: 13 residues. CDR3 in DNA: TGTGCCAGCAGCCGACAGGGAACCTACGAGCAGTACTTC. Its translation: CASSRQGTYEQYF.

To note about this clone: One junction end disagrees with the germline gene, perhaps due to a read error. The rearrangement uses TRBV30 and TRBJ2-4; perhaps TRBD2 as D (6 bases). CDR1 and CDR2 (germline): GTSNPN, SVGIG (reference sequence). The CDR3 has 14 amino acids. The CDR3 protein is CAWSVGGPVTILGF. In DNA form, the CDR3 reads TGTGCCTGGAGTGTAGGAGGGCCAGTGACTATCTTAGGCTTC.

The gene calls are TRBV6-1 and TRBJ1-1, with unresolved D. The CDR3 has 12 residues. Germline values: CDR1 MNHNS, CDR2 SASEGT. Trimming cost V 3 bases and J 3 bases, with 5 bases left between them. This CDR3 reads CASSDRYTEAFF. CDR3 nucleotide sequence: TGTGCCAGCAGTGACAGGTACACTGAAGCTTTCTTT.

This chain uses TRBV19 with TRBJ2-7; 12 bases line up with TRBD2. Germline V lookup: CDR1 LNHDA, CDR2 SQIVND (reference sequence). V was pared by 5 bases and J by 7 bases, with 12 bases of the junction left unmatched. This CDR3 contains 16 residues. CDR3 loop: CASSPRLAGALGEQYF. In DNA form, the CDR3 reads TGTGCCAGTAGTCCGAGACTAGCGGGAGCATTAGGGGAGCAGTACTTC.

The chain recombines TRBV9 with TRBJ1-3; no reliable D call. Germline V gives CDR1 SGDLS, CDR2 YYNGEE. The CDR3 length is 16 residues. V was pared by 0 bases and J by 2 bases, with 12 bases between. The CDR3 here is CASSVEGGWPGNTIYF. The CDR3 DNA sequence: TGTGCCAGCAGCGTAGAGGGCGGGTGGCCTGGAAACACCATATATTTT.

A note on this clone: The sample contains more than one DNA sequence encoding this CDR3. V gene TRBV25-1 combines with J gene TRBJ2-1, with TRBD1 matching over 9 bases. V shed 3 bases and J 1 base; nucleotides not matched to a gene: 1. There are 15 residues in the CDR3. The germline V gene encodes CDR1 MGHDK and CDR2 SYGVNS. DNA of the CDR3: TGTGCCAGCAGTGAGACAGGGGGGTCCTACAATGAGCAGTTCTTC. Protein product: CASSETGGSYNEQFF.

The chain has TRBV2 and TRBJ2-1; D is perhaps TRBD2 (5 bases). The V gene lost 5 bases and the J gene lost 10 bases, with 15 bases spanning the gap. The CDR3 totals 13 residues. Germline CDR1 is SNHLY and CDR2 is FYNNEI. The CDR3 region has the DNA TGTGCCAGCAGTCTGGACCAGAAGCGGGAGCAGTTCTTC. It translates to CASSLDQKREQFF.

This chain uses TRBV7-6 with TRBJ2-1, with 16 bases identical to TRBD2. This CDR3 is 16 amino acids long. Trimming cost V 1 base and J 9 bases; bases outside gene matches: 3. The germline V gene has CDR1 SGHVS and CDR2 FNYEAQ. This chain's CDR3 is CASSLEGTSGRGEQFF. CDR3 nucleotides: TGTGCCAGCAGCTTAGAAGGGACTAGCGGGAGGGGTGAGCAGTTCTTC.

This clone was seen only once. The rearrangement joins TRBV19 to TRBJ2-2, with D maybe TRBD1 (5 bases). V lost 10 bases to trimming and J lost 3 bases, with 18 bases between them. Germline V gives CDR1 LNHDA, CDR2 SQIVND (reference sequence). The CDR3 loop spans 15 amino acids. The CDR3 is CATLPAQVHTGELFF. The CDR3 DNA sequence: TGTGCCACCTTACCCGCACAGGTACACACCGGGGAGCTGTTTTTT.